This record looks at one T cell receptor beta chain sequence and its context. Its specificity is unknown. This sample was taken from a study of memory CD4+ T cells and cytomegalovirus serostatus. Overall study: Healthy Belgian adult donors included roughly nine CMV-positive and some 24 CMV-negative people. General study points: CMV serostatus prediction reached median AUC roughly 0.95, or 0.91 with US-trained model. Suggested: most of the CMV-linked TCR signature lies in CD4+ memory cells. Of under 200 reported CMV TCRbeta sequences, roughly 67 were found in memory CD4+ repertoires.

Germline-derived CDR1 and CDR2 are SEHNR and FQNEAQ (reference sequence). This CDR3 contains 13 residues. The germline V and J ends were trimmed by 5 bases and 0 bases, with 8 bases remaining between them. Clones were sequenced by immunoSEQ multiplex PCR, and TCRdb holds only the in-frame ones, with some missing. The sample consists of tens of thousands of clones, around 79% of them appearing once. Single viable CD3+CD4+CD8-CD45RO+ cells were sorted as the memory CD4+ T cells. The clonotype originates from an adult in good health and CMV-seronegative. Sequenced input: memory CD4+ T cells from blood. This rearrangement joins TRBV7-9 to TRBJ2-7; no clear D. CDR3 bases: TGTGCCAGCAGCCTAGGGCGCTCCTACGAGCAGTACTTC. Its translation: CASSLGRSYEQYF.